This T cell receptor (beta chain) was captured in a study of T cells in Graves' hyperthyroidism and ophthalmopathy. Whole-study findings and limits: The model made its ophthalmopathy prediction, and onset followed a median about 5.9 months later.

Germline V lookup: CDR1 SQVTM, CDR2 ANQGSEA. The CDR3 has 14 amino acids. V was clipped by 8 bases and J by 6 bases; unmatched bases: 11. The blood was taken when hyperthyroidism was first diagnosed, before any ophthalmopathy symptoms showed up. TCR beta CDR3 region amplification was performed from RNA transcripts. Researchers ran a first-round RT-PCR on the TCR CDR3 using the HTBI primer set. TCRdb re-analysed the multiplex PCR reads in MiXCR, keeping a single row per CDR3 protein. The table has approximately 370,000 distinct CDR3 sequences, about a sixth seen once. This clonotype was counted only a few times. Its antigen is not known.

The sequenced material came from blood. The chain joins TRBV29-1 to TRBJ2-4; 9 bases line up with TRBD1. This receptor was identified in a woman younger than 45 with Graves' hyperthyroidism that later progressed to Graves' ophthalmopathy. The CDR3 nucleotides read TGCAGCAGTATTCACAGGGGGCACGTAAACATTCAGTACTTC. It yields the protein CSSIHRGHVNIQYF.